This is a list of T cell receptor beta chains from one sample in a study of T cell repertoires in cytomegalovirus infection. TCRdb reprocessed the reads via MiXCR and lists one record per CDR3 protein. The table has more than 250,000 distinct CDR3 sequences, roughly 15% seen once. The material sequenced was PBMCs. The receptor source for this set is a human donor in good health (CMV status not recorded). Some clones in this sample may be carry-over from other donors' samples. Each CDR3 is given with its conserved first and last residue. The order of the fields is clone size, V gene, J gene, D gene, CDR3 protein, CDR3 DNA. The D gene is left open where the match is weak. Clone size is stated in some rows and not others, as once, few, many or a class when expanded.

many	TRBV18	TRBJ1-1	.	CASSPLDQGTNTEAFF	TGTGCCAGCTCACCACTCGATCAGGGGACGAACACTGAAGCTTTCTTT
.	TRBV5-1	TRBJ2-3	.	CASSSFDTQYF	TGCGCCAGCAGCTCTTTCGATACGCAGTATTTT
many	TRBV7-2	TRBJ2-7	.	CASSLPSLVRSYEQYF	TGTGCCAGCAGCTTACCCTCGTTGGTGAGGTCCTACGAGCAGTACTTC
many	TRBV5-4	TRBJ1-2	.	CASSLGDPGVATGYTF	TGTGCCAGCAGCTTGGGGGACCCGGGGGTAGCGACTGGCTACACCTTC
many	TRBV5-4	TRBJ1-5	.	CASSLGGARPQHF	TGTGCCAGCAGCTTGGGGGGGGCCCGGCCCCAGCATTTT
.	TRBV27	TRBJ1-1	TRBD1	CASSLSRTGQVNTEAFF	TGTGCCAGCAGTTTATCTCGGACAGGGCAGGTGAACACTGAAGCTTTCTTT
few	TRBV12-3/TRBV12-4	TRBJ1-2	.	CASSLRQGSSSNYGYTF	TGTGCCAGCAGTTTGCGTCAGGGGTCCTCCTCTAACTATGGCTACACCTTC
many	TRBV28	TRBJ2-3	.	CASSWEGTDTQYF	TGTGCCAGCAGTTGGGAGGGCACAGATACGCAGTATTTT
few	TRBV6-2/TRBV6-3	TRBJ2-1	.	CASSYVGAYNEQFF	TGTGCCAGCAGTTACGTTGGGGCCTACAATGAGCAGTTCTTC
many	TRBV7-2	TRBJ1-2	.	CASSWGGDYGYTF	TGTGCCAGCAGCTGGGGGGGGGACTATGGCTACACCTTC
many	TRBV2	TRBJ1-5	TRBD1	CGAGQDSQPQHF	TGTGGGGCCGGACAGGATAGTCAGCCCCAGCATTTT
many	TRBV12-3/TRBV12-4	TRBJ1-2	.	CASSAGTPYGYTF	TGTGCCAGCAGTGCCGGGACACCCTATGGCTACACCTTC
many	TRBV7-2	TRBJ2-5	.	CASSPRLVGQETQYF	TGTGCCAGCAGCCCCCGACTAGTGGGACAAGAGACCCAGTACTTC
many	TRBV7-9	TRBJ2-3	TRBD1	CASSFVTGPGGPDTQYF	TGTGCCAGCAGCTTCGTTACCGGGCCAGGGGGCCCAGATACGCAGTATTTT
many	TRBV7-9	TRBJ2-7	.	CASSMTERLARVDEQYF	TGTGCCAGCAGCATGACAGAACGTTTGGCCCGGGTGGACGAGCAGTACTTC
.	TRBV18	TRBJ2-7	TRBD2	CASSPRGGREIYEQYF	TGTGCCAGCTCACCGCGAGGCGGGCGGGAGATCTACGAGCAGTACTTC
many	TRBV7-2	TRBJ1-4	.	CASTNTRARGGGKLFF	TGTGCCAGCACCAATACTCGGGCCAGGGGTGGAGGAAAACTGTTTTTT
many	TRBV6-1	TRBJ2-2	TRBD2	CASSPISGGTNTGELFF	TGTGCCAGCAGCCCCATTAGCGGGGGGACAAACACCGGGGAGCTGTTTTTT
.	TRBV7-9	TRBJ2-3	.	CASSLVTYTQYF	TGTGCCAGCAGCTTAGTAACGTATACGCAGTATTTT
once	TRBV10-1	TRBJ2-1	.	CASSRTASSYNEQFF	TGCGCCAGCAGTAGGACAGCGAGCTCCTACAATGAGCAGTTCTTC
many	TRBV6-1	TRBJ2-7	TRBD2	CASSGHYSGDYEQYF	TGTGCCAGCAGTGGCCACTATAGCGGGGACTACGAGCAGTACTTC
many	TRBV7-2	TRBJ1-2	.	CASSSGNYGYTF	TGTGCCAGCAGCAGCGGGAACTATGGCTACACCTTC
.	TRBV7-9	TRBJ2-1	TRBD2	CASSLTALADNNEQFF	TGTGCCAGCAGCTTAACTGCACTAGCGGATAACAATGAGCAGTTCTTC
many	TRBV11-2	TRBJ2-3	.	CASSPIGTDTQYF	TGTGCCAGCAGCCCCATAGGGACAGATACGCAGTATTTT
few	TRBV27	TRBJ2-3	.	CASSLRTVQTDTQYF	TGTGCCAGCAGTTTACGGACAGTTCAAACAGATACGCAGTATTTT
.	TRBV20-1	TRBJ2-7	TRBD2	CSASSRTSAYEQYF	TGCAGTGCTAGTTCTCGGACTAGCGCTTACGAGCAGTACTTC
few	TRBV10-2	TRBJ2-2	.	CASSHGTGELFF	TGCGCCAGCAGCCATGGCACCGGGGAGCTGTTTTTT